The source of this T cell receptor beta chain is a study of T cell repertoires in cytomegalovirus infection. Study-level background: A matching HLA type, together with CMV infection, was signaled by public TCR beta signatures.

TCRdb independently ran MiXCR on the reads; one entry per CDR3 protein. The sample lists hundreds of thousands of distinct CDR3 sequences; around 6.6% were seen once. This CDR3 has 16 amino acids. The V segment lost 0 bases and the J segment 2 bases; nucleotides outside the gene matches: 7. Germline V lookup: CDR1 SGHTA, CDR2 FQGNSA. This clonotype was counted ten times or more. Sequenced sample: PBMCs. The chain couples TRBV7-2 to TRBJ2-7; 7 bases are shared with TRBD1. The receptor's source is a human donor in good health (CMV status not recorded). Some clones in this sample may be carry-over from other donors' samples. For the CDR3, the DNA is TGTGCCAGCAGCTTAGCTTCCGGGACAGAAGCCTACGAGCAGTACTTC. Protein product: CASSLASGTEAYEQYF.